Below are 17 T cell receptor beta chains sequenced from a single sample in a study of blood T cell repertoires in COVID-19. Sequencing was performed with immunoSEQ multiplex PCR; in TCRdb, only in-frame clones are kept and a portion is missing. The sample holds some 15,000 clones, roughly three quarters seen once. Sequenced sample: peripheral blood. These receptor sequences come from a man aged 55 to 70 with acute or convalescent COVID-19.

The rearrangement uses TRBV7-9 and TRBJ2-3; TRBD2 aligns across 7 bases. The CDR3 loop spans 13 amino acids. Looked up from germline, CDR1 is SEHNR and CDR2 is FQNEAQ (reference sequence). Trimming at V came to 5 bases and at J to 11 bases, leaving 10 bases not matched to a gene. CDR3 region: CASSQNVGREQYF. CDR3 DNA: TGTGCCAGCAGCCAAAATGTAGGGAGGGAGCAGTATTTT.

CDR3 in DNA: TGTGCCAGTAGCCGGGGACAGGGGGCGAACAGCAATCAGCCCCAGCATTTT. Translation: CASSRGQGANSNQPQHF. This sequence joins TRBV19 and TRBJ1-5; TRBD1 aligns across 12 bases. J lost 1 base, V lost 6 bases, and 7 bases had no gene match. CDR1 and CDR2 from the germline V gene are LNHDA and SQIVND (reference sequence). CDR3 length equals 17 residues.

The count of this clone is one. This chain uses TRBV4-1 with TRBJ2-5; TRBD2 matches 10 bases. V shed 0 bases, J shed 0 bases, and the junction held 4 bases outside the gene matches. Germline loops: CDR1 MGHRA, CDR2 YSYEKL. This CDR3 has 17 amino acids. CDR3 sequence: CASSQEPGLAYQETQYF. Written as DNA, the CDR3 is TGCGCCAGCAGCCAAGAACCGGGACTAGCGTACCAAGAGACCCAGTACTTC.

This clone was found a few times. This sequence joins TRBV15 and TRBJ1-3, with 8 bases lining up with TRBD1. Germline V CDR1 and CDR2: LNHNV, YYDKDF (reference sequence). The CDR3 is 17 residues long. The V segment lost 1 base and the J segment 0 bases; nucleotides outside the gene matches: 5. The CDR3 DNA sequence: TGTGCCACCAGCAGAGGGGGGGACAGGATCTCTGGAAACACCATATATTTT. It specifies CATSRGGDRISGNTIYF.

This chain links TRBV7-2 with TRBJ2-1; D is possibly TRBD2 (6 bases). Deletions cut 4 bases from V and 9 bases from J, with 13 bases between. The CDR3 covers 13 residues. The V gene's germline CDR1 is SGHTA and CDR2 FQGNSA. CDR3 nucleotide sequence: TGTGCCAGCAGCTACGGGGGTAGGACTGAGCAGTTCTTC. Amino acid sequence: CASSYGGRTEQFF. The full variable domain, its missing parts supplied by reference TRBV7-2 and TRBJ2-1, is GAGVSQSPSNKVTEKGKDVELRCDPISGHTALYWYRQSLGQGLEFLIYFQGNSAPDKSGLPSDRFSAERTGGSVSTLTIQRTQQEDSAVYLCASSYGGRTEQFFGPGTRLTVL.

This sequence joins TRBV6-2 or TRBV6-3 and TRBJ1-5, with no clear D. The CDR3 sequence is 15 residues long. V lost 2 bases and J lost 0, with 8 bases in between. In germline, CDR1 is MNHEY, CDR2 SVGEGT. CDR3 bases: TGTGCCAGCAGTTACGGCAGAAATAGCAATCAGCCCCAGCATTTT. Translation: CASSYGRNSNQPQHF.

This clone is deemed medium-sized (0.01 to 0.1%). The CDR3 protein is CATSREAKGTDYGYTF. CDR3 nucleotide sequence: TGTGCCACCAGCAGAGAAGCCAAGGGGACAGACTATGGCTACACCTTC. The genes are TRBV15 and TRBJ1-2, with TRBD1 matching 7 bases. Trimming removed 0 bases from V and 3 bases from J; junction bases left unmatched: 7. This CDR3 is built from 16 residues. Germline values: CDR1 LNHNV, CDR2 YYDKDF (reference sequence).

The rearrangement joins TRBV6-5 to TRBJ1-2; D is perhaps TRBD1 (5 bases). The V gene lost 7 bases and the J gene lost 4 bases, with 16 bases spanning the gap. Germline loops: CDR1 MNHEY, CDR2 SVGAGI. CDR3 length: 14 amino acids. CDR3 DNA: TGTGCCAGCAACTTGGGACCCGGGGGCTATGGCTACACCTTC. It codes for CASNLGPGGYGYTF.

The chain employs TRBV14 and TRBJ2-5; 8 bases agree with TRBD1. The CDR3 length is 16 residues. The ends lost 1 base at V and 5 bases at J; junction bases unmatched: 9. The germline V gene encodes CDR1 SGHDN and CDR2 FVKESK. DNA of the CDR3: TGTGCCAGCAGCCAAGCGAAGGCCTACAGGGGGGAGACCCAGTACTTC. Translated: CASSQAKAYRGETQYF.

The genes are TRBV5-4 and TRBJ2-3; TRBD2 is a possible D gene (5 bases). V was shortened by 4 bases and J by 1 base, with 19 bases between the two germline ends. Germline CDR1 and CDR2: SGHNT and YYREEE (reference sequence). This CDR3 contains 17 residues. The CDR3 is CASSPEVFVAGTDTQYF. For the CDR3, the DNA is TGTGCCAGCAGCCCGGAGGTTTTCGTTGCGGGCACAGATACGCAGTATTTT.

The table lists this clone with a few counts. The chain combines TRBV5-5 with TRBJ2-1; 7 nucleotides match TRBD1. The J segment lost 8 bases and the V segment lost 1 base, leaving 12 bases of the junction unmatched. The CDR3 is made up of 16 amino acids. CDR1 and CDR2 (germline): SGHKS, YYEKEE (reference sequence). Here the CDR3 DNA reads TGTGCCAGCAGCTTGATTAGACAGGGATTTGGGGATGAGCAGTTCTTC. Amino acid sequence: CASSLIRQGFGDEQFF.

The chain links TRBV2 to TRBJ1-1, with 7 bases that match TRBD1. The CDR3 is 13 amino acids. Germline CDR1 reads SNHLY; CDR2 reads FYNNEI. With V trimmed by 5 bases and J by 3 bases, 3 bases remained unmatched. The CDR3 protein is CASSQGEDTEAFF. The CDR3 DNA reads TGTGCCAGCAGTCAGGGGGAGGACACTGAAGCTTTCTTT.

This chain connects TRBV7-9 to TRBJ2-5; 8 nucleotides agree with TRBD2. The germline V gene encodes CDR1 SEHNR and CDR2 FQNEAQ (reference sequence). With V trimmed by 5 bases and J by 3 bases, 8 bases remained unmatched. The CDR3 loop spans 15 amino acids. DNA for the CDR3: TGTGCCAGCAGCCCCGCGGGGCGGGAGGAAGAGACCCAGTACTTC. Its translation is CASSPAGREEETQYF.

The sample holds a few counts of this clone. The CDR3: CASSPLSGGNTGELFF. CDR3 nucleotides: TGCGCCAGCAGCCCTCTTAGCGGGGGGAACACCGGGGAGCTGTTTTTT. J is TRBJ2-2 and V is TRBV5-1, with 9 bases that match TRBD2. The germline gives CDR1 SGHRS, CDR2 YFSETQ. The CDR3 covers 16 residues. V dropped 4 bases and J dropped 1; count of bases not matched to a gene: 5.

The chain couples TRBV5-8 to TRBJ2-1, with TRBD2 matching 7 bases. V trimming: 4 bases; J trimming: 5 bases; junction bases outside the gene matches: 12. This CDR3 has 16 amino acids. Germline V gene sequence: CDR1 SGHTS, CDR2 YDEGEE. The CDR3 nucleotides are TGTGCCAGCAGCCTCGTAGCGGGCCTAACCCACAATGAGCAGTTCTTC. Translated, it gives CASSLVAGLTHNEQFF.

This clone turned up a few times. This chain joins TRBV4-1 and TRBJ2-7, with 9 bases fitting TRBD1. V shed 3 bases and J 3 bases; nucleotides not matched to a gene: 3. This CDR3 has 14 residues. Looked up from germline, CDR1 is MGHRA and CDR2 is YSYEKL. CDR3 DNA sequence: TGCGCCAGCAGCCATGGGACAGGGCTCTACGAGCAGTACTTC. It yields the protein CASSHGTGLYEQYF.

The rearrangement uses TRBV27 and TRBJ1-2; 9 bases match TRBD1. The CDR3 length is 15 residues. V lost 6 bases and J lost 2; bases outside the gene matches: 7. Germline V gene data show CDR1 as MNHEY and CDR2 as SMNVEV (reference sequence). The CDR3 is CASRPGDRVNYGYTF. The CDR3 coding sequence is TGTGCCAGCAGGCCAGGGGACAGGGTAAACTATGGCTACACCTTC.